These 23 T cell receptor beta chains were sequenced from one sample in a study of CD8 T cells in Susac syndrome. An input of about 0.45 to 1 ug of RNA was subjected to reverse transcription using random hexamers. TCRdb redid the calling of the immunoSEQ multiplex PCR reads with MiXCR, one entry per CDR3 protein. The sample includes fewer than 350,000 distinct CDR3 sequences, over 75% of them seen just once. The sample taken for sequencing was CD8+ T cells from PBMCs. These receptors came from a human donor with multiple sclerosis.

The genes are TRBV4-3 and TRBJ1-5; D is perhaps TRBD1 (6 bases). This CDR3 is built from 16 residues. The germline V gene encodes CDR1 LGHNA and CDR2 YSLEER. Trimming removed 0 bases from V and 7 bases from J, with 16 bases in between. CDR3 bases: TGCGCCAGCAGCCAAGATAGGGGGGTTGGGGGCCAGCCCCAGCATTTT. It specifies CASSQDRGVGGQPQHF.

This clonotype was picked up a small number of times. The rearrangement links TRBV27 to TRBJ2-5; 7 bases map to TRBD2. V dropped 8 bases and J dropped 3; count of bases not matched to a gene: 6. The CDR3 totals 13 residues. CDR1 and CDR2 (germline): MNHEY, SMNVEV (reference sequence). The CDR3: CASSRGEEETQYF. As DNA, the CDR3 is TGTGCCAGCTCCCGGGGGGAAGAAGAGACCCAGTACTTC.

The chain employs TRBV4-3 and TRBJ1-1; D might be TRBD1 (6 bases). The CDR3 length is 13 residues. The germline V gene has CDR1 LGHNA and CDR2 YSLEER. V was shortened by 9 bases and J by 5 bases, with 16 bases between the two germline ends. The DNA for the CDR3 is TGCGCCAGTTCACAGGGAGTACGAACTGAAGCTTTCTTT. This encodes CASSQGVRTEAFF.

The chain recombines TRBV14 with TRBJ2-5, with 10 bases that match TRBD2. V was pared by 2 bases and J by 4 bases, with 7 bases of the junction left unmatched. Looked up from germline, CDR1 is SGHDN and CDR2 is FVKESK. This CDR3 has 16 amino acids. The CDR3 DNA reads TGTGCCAGCAGCCAAAGAGCGGGAGGGCCTCCAGAGACCCAGTACTTC. Amino acids: CASSQRAGGPPETQYF.

The chain links TRBV11-3 to TRBJ1-2, with D hard to call. The CDR3 consists of 13 residues. The V gene lost 3 bases and the J gene lost 6 bases, with 11 bases spanning the gap. Germline V CDR1 and CDR2: SGHNT, YENEEA. CDR3 protein: CASSFPGGDGYTF. Here the CDR3 DNA reads TGTGCCAGCAGCTTCCCTGGAGGCGATGGCTACACCTTC.

The V gene is TRBV20-1, the J gene TRBJ1-5; 7 bases are a match to TRBD1. Losses at the gene ends were 3 bases for V and 5 bases for J; bases not matched to a gene: 7. The CDR3 has 14 amino acids. Germline V gene lookup returns CDR1 DFQATT and CDR2 SNEGSKA (reference sequence). Here the CDR3 reads CSASEQGFDQPQHF. The CDR3 DNA follows: TGCAGTGCTAGCGAACAGGGGTTTGATCAGCCCCAGCATTTT.

This clonotype was observed a single time. V gene TRBV20-1 combines with J gene TRBJ1-1, with D uncertain. This CDR3 comprises 14 residues. CDR1 is DFQATT and CDR2 is SNEGSKA in the germline V gene (reference sequence). Trimming took off 1 base at V and 3 bases at J, with 12 bases between the two ends. In nucleotides, the CDR3 is TGCAGTGCTAGAGTGGAGGGTTCCGACACTGAAGCTTTCTTT. It yields the protein CSARVEGSDTEAFF.

CDR3: CASRFGSRGLEGNLSGNTIYF. In DNA form, the CDR3 reads TGTGCCAGCAGGTTCGGTTCCAGGGGGCTTGAAGGAAATCTCTCTGGAAACACCATATATTTT. The chain couples TRBV12-3 or TRBV12-4 to TRBJ1-3, with 8 bases fitting TRBD1. The CDR3 is made up of 21 amino acids. V dropped 6 bases and J dropped 0; count of bases not matched to a gene: 22.

The rearrangement joins TRBV3-1 to TRBJ1-5; 8 bases line up with TRBD1. CDR1 and CDR2 (germline): LGHDT, YNNKEL (reference sequence). The CDR3 covers 15 residues. With 1 base clipped from V and 4 bases from J, the junction kept 3 bases outside the gene matches. This CDR3 reads CASSQGDRRNQPQHF. CDR3 nucleotide sequence: TGTGCCAGCAGCCAAGGGGACAGGAGGAATCAGCCCCAGCATTTT.

The sample holds a few counts of this clonotype. The rearrangement links TRBV5-5 to TRBJ2-1; 9 bases are a match to TRBD2. The CDR3 runs 16 residues. Per germline, CDR1 SGHKS and CDR2 YYEKEE (reference sequence). V dropped 0 bases and J dropped 9; count of bases not matched to a gene: 10. The CDR3 sequence is CASSLEIAGVEVEQFF. CDR3 DNA: TGTGCCAGCAGCTTGGAGATAGCGGGAGTGGAAGTTGAGCAGTTCTTC.

CDR3: CASSFTSTNTEAFF. The CDR3 bases are TGCGCCAGCAGCTTTACAAGTACGAACACTGAAGCTTTCTTT. The chain uses TRBV5-1 and TRBJ1-1, with D hard to call. The CDR3 sequence is 14 residues long. CDR1 SGHRS and CDR2 YFSETQ come from the germline V gene. Trimming took 2 bases from V and 1 from J, leaving 9 bases between them.

The V and J genes are TRBV9 and TRBJ2-7; unclear D gene. V was shortened by 2 bases and J by 0 bases, with 12 bases between the two germline ends. Per the germline V gene, CDR1 is SGDLS and CDR2 is YYNGEE. The CDR3 covers 15 residues. Written as DNA, the CDR3 is TGTGCCAGCAGCGTGGATTACTCAAGCTCCTACGAGCAGTACTTC. This gives the protein CASSVDYSSSYEQYF.

J is TRBJ2-3 and V is TRBV12-3 or TRBV12-4, with 12 bases identical to TRBD2. The J segment lost 6 bases and the V segment lost 5 bases, leaving 6 bases of the junction unmatched. CDR3 length: 15 residues. CDR3 coding DNA: TGTGCCAGCAGTCGATCTAGCGGGGGGGCGGATACGCAGTATTTT. It is translated as CASSRSSGGADTQYF.

The chain carries TRBV27 and TRBJ2-1; 7 bases are a match to TRBD2. The CDR3 has 14 residues. Germline CDR1 MNHEY, CDR2 SMNVEV (reference sequence). V shed 4 bases and J 7 bases; nucleotides not matched to a gene: 7. The CDR3 DNA sequence: TGTGCCAGCAGTTGGGACTACCCTTGGAATGAGCAGTTCTTC. Amino acids: CASSWDYPWNEQFF.

This chain links TRBV29-1 with TRBJ2-1, with 9 nucleotides matching TRBD1. From germline, CDR1 is SQVTM and CDR2 ANQGSEA. The trim removed 0 bases at V and 5 bases at J, leaving 17 bases unmatched. The CDR3 consists of 19 residues. The CDR3: CSVEDLVFPGTGRDNEQFF. CDR3 in DNA: TGCAGCGTTGAAGATCTCGTCTTCCCCGGGACAGGGCGCGACAATGAGCAGTTCTTC.

This clonotype has a single count. The chain carries TRBV27 and TRBJ2-5, with D possibly matching TRBD1 (6 bases). Trimming cost V 5 bases and J 5 bases, with 18 bases left between them. The CDR3 extends over 15 amino acids. The germline V gene has CDR1 MNHEY and CDR2 SMNVEV (reference sequence). CDR3 loop: CASSPPGVGRETQYF. The DNA for the CDR3 is TGTGCCAGCAGTCCCCCAGGGGTGGGGCGGGAGACCCAGTACTTC.

This chain joins TRBV6-2 or TRBV6-3 and TRBJ2-3; weak D call: TRBD1 (7 bases). The CDR3 totals 15 residues. Trimming cost V 2 bases and J 9 bases, with 18 bases left between them. CDR1 and CDR2 (germline): MNHEY, SVGEGT. The CDR3 reads CASSYPPDRAGTQYF. In DNA form, the CDR3 reads TGTGCCAGCAGTTACCCACCCGACAGGGCGGGGACGCAGTATTTT.

The V and J genes are TRBV4-1 and TRBJ1-6, with D maybe TRBD1 (5 bases). Trimming shortened V by 1 base and J by 8 bases, and 12 bases separated the two germline ends. The CDR3 spans 15 residues. Germline values: CDR1 MGHRA, CDR2 YSYEKL. CDR3 nucleotides: TGCGCCAGCAGCCAAGTCGGGCAGGGTTATTCACCCCTCCACTTT. It encodes CASSQVGQGYSPLHF.

The chain couples TRBV3-1 to TRBJ2-7; 11 bases are a match to TRBD2. Germline V gives CDR1 LGHDT, CDR2 YNNKEL (reference sequence). CDR3 length equals 14 residues. J was trimmed by 5 bases and V by 4 bases; bases with no gene match: 4. CDR3 DNA sequence: TGTGCCAGCAGCCTGACTAGCGGGATGAACGAGCAGTACTTC. Translated: CASSLTSGMNEQYF.

The chain carries TRBV23-1 and TRBJ2-1, with D possibly TRBD2 on 6 matching bases. TRBV23-1 is flagged as an ORF with uncertain function. This CDR3 region has 11 residues. Trimming cost V 4 bases and J 9 bases, with 7 bases left between them. CDR3 sequence (DNA): TGCGCCAGCAGTCGGGGAGGTGAGCAGTTCTTC. This gives the protein CASSRGGEQFF.

The chain has TRBV27 and TRBJ2-1; D possibly matches TRBD1 or TRBD2 (5 bases each). The CDR3 runs 15 residues. V was pared by 9 bases and J by 2 bases, with 17 bases between. Germline CDR1 and CDR2: MNHEY and SMNVEV (reference sequence). As DNA, the CDR3 is TGTGCCAGACCGGCGAGGGGAATTACCTACAATGAGCAGTTCTTC. Protein product: CARPARGITYNEQFF.

This sequence joins TRBV3-1 and TRBJ1-5; maybe TRBD1 (5 bases). V was trimmed by 1 base and J by 0 bases, leaving 10 bases between them. This CDR3 contains 16 residues. Germline CDR1 LGHDT, CDR2 YNNKEL (reference sequence). CDR3 coding DNA: TGTGCCAGCAGCCAAGGACAGCCATATAGCAATCAGCCCCAGCATTTT. Protein: CASSQGQPYSNQPQHF.

The genes are TRBV7-9 and TRBJ2-1, with unresolved D. CDR3 length equals 13 residues. The germline V gene encodes CDR1 SEHNR and CDR2 FQNEAQ (reference sequence). Trimming removed 5 bases at V and 6 bases at J, with 11 bases between. This chain's CDR3 is CASSLGSANEQFF. The CDR3 coding sequence is TGTGCCAGCAGCCTAGGGTCCGCCAATGAGCAGTTCTTC. Full variable domain (rest looked up from reference TRBV7-9 and TRBJ2-1): DTGVSQNPRHKITKRGQNVTFRCDPISEHNRLYWYRQTLGQGPEFLTYFQNEAQLEKSRLLSDRFSAERPKGSFSTLEIQRTEQGDSAMYLCASSLGSANEQFFGPGTRLTVL.